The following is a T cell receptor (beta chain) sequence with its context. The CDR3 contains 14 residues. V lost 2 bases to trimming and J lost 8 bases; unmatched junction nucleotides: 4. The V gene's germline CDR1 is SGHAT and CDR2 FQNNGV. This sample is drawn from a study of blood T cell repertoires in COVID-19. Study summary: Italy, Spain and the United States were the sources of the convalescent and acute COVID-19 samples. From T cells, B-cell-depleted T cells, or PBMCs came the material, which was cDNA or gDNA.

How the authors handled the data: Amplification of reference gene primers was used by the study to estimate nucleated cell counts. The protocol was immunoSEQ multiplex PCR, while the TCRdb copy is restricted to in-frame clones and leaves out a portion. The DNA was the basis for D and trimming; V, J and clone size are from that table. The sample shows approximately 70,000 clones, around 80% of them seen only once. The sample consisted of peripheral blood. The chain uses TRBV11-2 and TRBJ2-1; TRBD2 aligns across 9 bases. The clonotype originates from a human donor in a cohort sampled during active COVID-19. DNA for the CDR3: TGTGCCAGCAGCTTACAGCGGGGGGTTCATGAGCAGTTCTTC. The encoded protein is CASSLQRGVHEQFF.